Presented here are 3 T cell receptor beta chains from one specimen sequenced in a study of T cell changes during pregnancy in multiple sclerosis. The repertoire was sequenced with immunoSEQ multiplex PCR; TCRdb's copy has only in-frame clones and lacks some. The table records some 20,000 clones, roughly nine tenths of them present only once. Sequencing used CD4+ T cells from peripheral blood mononuclear cells, obtained in the third trimester of pregnancy. These receptor sequences come from a female donor in good health, enrolled as a control in a pregnancy study.

The chain carries TRBV7-2 and TRBJ2-7, with TRBD1 matching 8 bases. Unmatched junction bases numbered 12, after V lost 5 bases and J lost 0 bases. The CDR3 covers 17 residues. Germline-derived CDR1 and CDR2 are SGHTA and FQGNSA. CDR3 sequence: CASSLSDRGASSYEQYF. CDR3 DNA: TGTGCCAGCAGCCTAAGCGACAGGGGCGCCTCCTCCTACGAGCAGTACTTC.

This clone was picked up one time. V is TRBV5-4 and J is TRBJ1-2; D is perhaps TRBD1 (5 bases). The CDR3 is 13 residues long. V was pared by 0 bases and J by 4 bases, with 7 bases between. The V gene's germline CDR1 is SGHNT and CDR2 YYREEE (reference sequence). The CDR3 reads CASSLGQTYGYTF. CDR3 sequence (DNA): TGTGCCAGCAGCTTGGGACAGACCTATGGCTACACCTTC.

DNA for the CDR3: TGTGCCAGCAGCCTCCGGGTCTCCGGACAGGGGACTAATGAAAAACTGTTTTTT. It translates to CASSLRVSGQGTNEKLFF. This sequence joins TRBV7-9 and TRBJ1-4; TRBD1 aligns across 9 bases. V was pared by 5 bases and J by 2 bases, with 12 bases of the junction left unmatched. Looked up from germline, CDR1 is SEHNR and CDR2 is FQNEAQ (reference sequence). The CDR3 is 18 amino acids. The full variable domain, with the rest looked up from reference TRBV7-9 and TRBJ1-4, is DTGVSQNPRHKITKRGQNVTFRCDPISEHNRLYWYRQTLGQGPEFLTYFQNEAQLEKSRLLSDRFSAERPKGSFSTLEIQRTEQGDSAMYLCASSLRVSGQGTNEKLFFGSGTQLSVL.